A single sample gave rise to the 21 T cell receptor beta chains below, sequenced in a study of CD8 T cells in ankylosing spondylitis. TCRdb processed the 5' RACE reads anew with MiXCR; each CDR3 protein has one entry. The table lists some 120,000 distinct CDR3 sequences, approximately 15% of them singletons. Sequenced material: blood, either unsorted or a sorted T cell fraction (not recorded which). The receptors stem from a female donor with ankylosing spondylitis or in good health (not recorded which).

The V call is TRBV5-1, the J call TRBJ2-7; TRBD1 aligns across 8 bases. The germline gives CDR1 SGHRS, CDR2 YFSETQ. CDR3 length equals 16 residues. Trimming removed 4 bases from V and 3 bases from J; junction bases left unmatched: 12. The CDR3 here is CASSELTGTGLYEQYF. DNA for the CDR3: TGCGCCAGCAGCGAACTAACCGGGACAGGCCTCTACGAGCAGTACTTC. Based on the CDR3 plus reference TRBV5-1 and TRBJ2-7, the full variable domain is KAGVTQTPRYLIKTRGQQVTLSCSPISGHRSVSWYQQTPGQGLQFLFEYFSETQRNKGNFPGRFSGRQFSNSRSEMNVSTLELGDSALYLCASSELTGTGLYEQYFGPGTRLTVT.

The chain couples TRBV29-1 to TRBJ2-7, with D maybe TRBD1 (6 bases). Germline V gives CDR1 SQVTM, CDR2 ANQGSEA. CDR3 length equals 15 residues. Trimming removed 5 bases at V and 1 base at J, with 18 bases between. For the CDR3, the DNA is TGCAGCGTTAATCTTTACCGGGACACGTCCTACGAGCAGTACTTC. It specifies CSVNLYRDTSYEQYF.

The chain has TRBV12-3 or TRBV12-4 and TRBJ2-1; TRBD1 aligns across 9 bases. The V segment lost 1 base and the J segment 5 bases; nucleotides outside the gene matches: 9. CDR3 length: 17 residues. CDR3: CASSLVSPGQGNNEQFF. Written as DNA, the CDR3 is TGTGCCAGCAGTTTAGTGTCGCCGGGACAGGGAAACAATGAGCAGTTCTTC.

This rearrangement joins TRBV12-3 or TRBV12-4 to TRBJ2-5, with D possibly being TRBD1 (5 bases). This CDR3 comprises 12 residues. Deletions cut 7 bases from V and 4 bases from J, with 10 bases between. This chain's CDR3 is CASTEQGETQYF. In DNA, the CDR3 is TGTGCCAGCACCGAGCAGGGAGAGACCCAGTACTTC.

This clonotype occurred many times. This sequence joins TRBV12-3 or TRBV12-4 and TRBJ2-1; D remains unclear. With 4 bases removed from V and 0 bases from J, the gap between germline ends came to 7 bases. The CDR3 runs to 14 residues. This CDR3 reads CASSSQSSYNEQFF. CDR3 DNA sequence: TGTGCCAGCAGTTCCCAATCCTCCTACAATGAGCAGTTCTTC.

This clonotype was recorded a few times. The CDR3: CAISAGGLDEQYF. In nucleotides, the CDR3 is TGTGCCATCAGTGCAGGGGGCCTCGACGAGCAGTACTTC. The V and J genes are TRBV10-3 and TRBJ2-7; 8 bases match TRBD1. V lost 4 bases and J lost 5; bases outside the gene matches: 4. Germline CDR1 ENHRY, CDR2 SYGVKD. The CDR3 has 13 residues.

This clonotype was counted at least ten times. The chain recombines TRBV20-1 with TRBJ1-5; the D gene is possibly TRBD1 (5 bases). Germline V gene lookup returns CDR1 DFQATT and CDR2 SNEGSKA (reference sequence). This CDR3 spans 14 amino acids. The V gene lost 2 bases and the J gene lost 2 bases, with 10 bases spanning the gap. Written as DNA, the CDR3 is TGCAGTGCTAGAAGGGGAGAGGGCAATCAGCCCCAGCATTTT. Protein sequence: CSARRGEGNQPQHF.

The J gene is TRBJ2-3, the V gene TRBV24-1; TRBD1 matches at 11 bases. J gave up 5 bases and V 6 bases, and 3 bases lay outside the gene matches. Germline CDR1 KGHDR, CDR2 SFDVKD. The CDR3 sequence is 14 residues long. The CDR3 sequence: CATSWTGGRDTQYF. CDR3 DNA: TGTGCCACCAGTTGGACAGGGGGCAGAGATACGCAGTATTTT.

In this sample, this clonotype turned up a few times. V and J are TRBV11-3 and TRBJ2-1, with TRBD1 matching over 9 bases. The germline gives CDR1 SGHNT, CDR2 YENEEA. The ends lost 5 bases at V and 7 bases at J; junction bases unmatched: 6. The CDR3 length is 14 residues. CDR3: CASSRDRDRNEQFF. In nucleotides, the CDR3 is TGTGCCAGCAGCCGGGACAGGGATAGGAATGAGCAGTTCTTC.

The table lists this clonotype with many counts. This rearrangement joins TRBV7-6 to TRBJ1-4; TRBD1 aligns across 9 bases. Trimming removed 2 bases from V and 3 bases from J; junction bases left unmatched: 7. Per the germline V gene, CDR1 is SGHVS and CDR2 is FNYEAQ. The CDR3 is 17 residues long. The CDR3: CASSLTGTGYSNEKLFF. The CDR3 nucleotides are TGTGCCAGCAGCTTAACCGGGACAGGGTACTCTAATGAAAAACTGTTTTTT.

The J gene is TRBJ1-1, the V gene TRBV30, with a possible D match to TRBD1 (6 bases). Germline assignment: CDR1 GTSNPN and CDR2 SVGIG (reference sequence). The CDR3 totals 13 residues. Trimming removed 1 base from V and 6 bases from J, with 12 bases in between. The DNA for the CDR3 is TGTGCCTGGAGTGCGGAGGCAGGGGCTGAAGCTTTCTTT. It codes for CAWSAEAGAEAFF. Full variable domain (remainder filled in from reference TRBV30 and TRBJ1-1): SQTIHQWPATLVQPVGSPLSLECTVEGTSNPNLYWYRQAAGRGLQLLFYSVGIGQISSEVPQNLSASRPQDRQFILSSKKLLLSDSGFYLCAWSAEAGAEAFFGQGTRLTVV.

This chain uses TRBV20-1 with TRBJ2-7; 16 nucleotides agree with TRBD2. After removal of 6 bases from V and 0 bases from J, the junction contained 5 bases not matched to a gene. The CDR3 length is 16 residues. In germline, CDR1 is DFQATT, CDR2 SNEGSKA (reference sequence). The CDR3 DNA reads TGCAGTGCCGGGACTAGCGGGAGGGGAGGCTCCTACGAGCAGTACTTC. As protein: CSAGTSGRGGSYEQYF.

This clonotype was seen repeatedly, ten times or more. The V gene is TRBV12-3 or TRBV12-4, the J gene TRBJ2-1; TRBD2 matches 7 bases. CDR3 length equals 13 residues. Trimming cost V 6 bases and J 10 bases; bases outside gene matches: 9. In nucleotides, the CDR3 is TGTGCCAGCAGCCGCCAGAGAGCGGGAGAGCAGTTCTTC. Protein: CASSRQRAGEQFF.

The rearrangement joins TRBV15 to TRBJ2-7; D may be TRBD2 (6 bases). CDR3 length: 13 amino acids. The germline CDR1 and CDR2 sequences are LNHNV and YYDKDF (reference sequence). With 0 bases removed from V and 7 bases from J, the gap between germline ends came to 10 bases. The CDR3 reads CATSRDLEGEQYF. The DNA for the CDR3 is TGTGCCACCAGCAGAGATCTGGAGGGGGAGCAGTACTTC.

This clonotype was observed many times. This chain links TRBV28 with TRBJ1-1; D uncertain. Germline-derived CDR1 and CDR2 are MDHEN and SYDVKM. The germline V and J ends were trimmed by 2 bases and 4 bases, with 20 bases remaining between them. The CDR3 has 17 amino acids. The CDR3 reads CASSLAYSDGRGTEAFF. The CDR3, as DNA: TGTGCCAGCAGTTTAGCCTATTCGGACGGACGAGGCACTGAAGCTTTCTTT.

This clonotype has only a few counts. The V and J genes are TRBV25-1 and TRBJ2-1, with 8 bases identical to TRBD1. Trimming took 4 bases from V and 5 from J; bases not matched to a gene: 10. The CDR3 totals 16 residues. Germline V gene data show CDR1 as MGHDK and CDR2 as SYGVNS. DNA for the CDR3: TGTGCCAGCAGTGCGAACCCTGGACAGGGAGACAATGAGCAGTTCTTC. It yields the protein CASSANPGQGDNEQFF.

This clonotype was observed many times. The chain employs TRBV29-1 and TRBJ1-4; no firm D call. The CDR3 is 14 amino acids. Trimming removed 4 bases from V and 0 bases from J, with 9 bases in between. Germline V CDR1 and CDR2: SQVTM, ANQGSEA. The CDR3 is CSVVGSATNEKLFF. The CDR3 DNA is TGCAGCGTTGTGGGTTCGGCAACTAATGAAAAACTGTTTTTT.

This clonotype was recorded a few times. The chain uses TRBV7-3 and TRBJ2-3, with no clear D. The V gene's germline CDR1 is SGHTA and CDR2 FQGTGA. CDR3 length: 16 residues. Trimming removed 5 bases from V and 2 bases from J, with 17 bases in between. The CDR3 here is CASSPRPRALTDTQYF. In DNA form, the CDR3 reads TGTGCCAGCAGCCCCCGACCCCGGGCGCTCACAGATACGCAGTATTTT.

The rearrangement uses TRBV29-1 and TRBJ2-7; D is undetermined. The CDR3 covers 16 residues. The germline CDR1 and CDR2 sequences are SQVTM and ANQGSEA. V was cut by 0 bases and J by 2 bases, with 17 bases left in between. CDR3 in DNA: TGCAGCGTTGAAGATCGGCAGGCAATGGGGACCTACGAGCAGTACTTC. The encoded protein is CSVEDRQAMGTYEQYF.

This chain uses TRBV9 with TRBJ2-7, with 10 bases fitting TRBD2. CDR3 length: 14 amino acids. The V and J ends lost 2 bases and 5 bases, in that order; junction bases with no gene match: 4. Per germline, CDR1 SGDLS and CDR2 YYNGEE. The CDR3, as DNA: TGTGCCAGCAGCGTTAGCGGGGGGTGGAACGAGCAGTACTTC. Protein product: CASSVSGGWNEQYF.

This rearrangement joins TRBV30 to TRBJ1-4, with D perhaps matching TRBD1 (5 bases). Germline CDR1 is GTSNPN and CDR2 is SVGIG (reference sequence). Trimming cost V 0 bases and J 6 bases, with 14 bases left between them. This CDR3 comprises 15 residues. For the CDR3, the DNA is TGTGCCTGGAGTGTAGGAAAGAGCAGGGATGAAAAACTGTTTTTT. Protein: CAWSVGKSRDEKLFF.